The 25 T cell receptor beta chains reported below all come from one sample, sequenced in a study of blood T cell repertoires in COVID-19. Produced via immunoSEQ multiplex PCR; TCRdb's table is partial and in-frame only. The sample yields 130,000 to 150,000 clones, over 75% seen once. Sequenced input: peripheral blood. These receptor sequences come from a man aged 18 to 35 with COVID-19, enrolled during active disease.

This clone was detected only a few times. The rearrangement links TRBV7-9 to TRBJ1-2; the match to TRBD1 covers 8 bases. The junction had 5 bases not matched to a gene; V was cut back by 5 bases and J by 0 bases. CDR1 and CDR2 (germline): SEHNR, FQNEAQ (reference sequence). CDR3 length: 15 amino acids. Written as DNA, the CDR3 is TGTGCCAGCAGCCGAGGGACAGGATCTAACTATGGCTACACCTTC. This gives the protein CASSRGTGSNYGYTF.

This chain links TRBV18 with TRBJ1-1, with TRBD1 identical over 8 bases. V shed 3 bases and J 4 bases; nucleotides not matched to a gene: 13. The CDR3 totals 17 residues. Germline V lookup: CDR1 KGHSH, CDR2 LQKENI. CDR3 DNA sequence: TGTGCCAGCTCACCGCGACCTCCGGGACAGGTTCCCACTGAAGCTTTCTTT. Its translation: CASSPRPPGQVPTEAFF.

The rearrangement uses TRBV27 and TRBJ2-2; 10 bases match TRBD1. Germline V lookup: CDR1 MNHEY, CDR2 SMNVEV (reference sequence). V lost 6 bases, J lost 6 bases, and 7 bases stayed unmatched. The CDR3 runs 15 residues. CDR3 amino acids: CASSPGQGLSGELFF. In nucleotides, the CDR3 is TGTGCCAGCAGCCCGGGACAGGGGCTCTCCGGGGAGCTGTTTTTT.

The rearrangement links TRBV3-1 (or the pseudogene TRBV3-2) to TRBJ2-1; 10 bases agree with TRBD2. Germline trimming cut 4 bases from V and 3 bases from J; bases unmatched to any gene: 3. This CDR3 has 15 amino acids. The germline gives CDR1 LGHDT, CDR2 YNNKEL (reference sequence). Here the CDR3 reads CASSRTSGVYNEQFF. Written as DNA, the CDR3 is TGTGCCAGCAGCCGAACTAGCGGGGTCTACAATGAGCAGTTCTTC.

This clone has just a few counts. V and J are TRBV4-3 and TRBJ2-1; D is perhaps TRBD2 (6 bases). The CDR3 loop spans 15 amino acids. Germline assignment: CDR1 LGHNA and CDR2 YSLEER. Trimming shortened V by 3 bases and J by 9 bases, and 18 bases separated the two germline ends. The CDR3 nucleotides read TGCGCCAGCAGCCAGGTTGTAGTTAGCGGAATTGAGCAGTTCTTC. The encoded protein is CASSQVVVSGIEQFF.

The chain is built from TRBV2 and TRBJ2-3; tentative D call: TRBD2 (6 bases). The germline V gene has CDR1 SNHLY and CDR2 FYNNEI. V lost 6 bases to trimming and J lost 0 bases, with 19 bases between them. The length of the CDR3 is 17 residues. In nucleotides, the CDR3 is TGTGCCAGCAGCACCTTGAGCCCGGGGGTTAGCACAGATACGCAGTATTTT. Amino acids: CASSTLSPGVSTDTQYF.

The chain carries TRBV28 and TRBJ2-7; 7 positions agree with TRBD2. The CDR3 sequence is 14 residues long. Germline CDR1 reads MDHEN; CDR2 reads SYDVKM. J was trimmed by 2 bases and V by 4 bases; bases with no gene match: 5. DNA for the CDR3: TGTGCCAGCAGTTCCCCCGGACTAGCCTACGAGCAGTACTTC. Amino acids: CASSSPGLAYEQYF.

The rearrangement joins TRBV6-4 to TRBJ2-1, with 13 positions matching TRBD2. Germline V gives CDR1 MRHNA, CDR2 SNTAGT. Trimming removed 6 bases from V and 2 bases from J; junction bases left unmatched: 4. CDR3 length: 16 amino acids. The CDR3 here is CASSLLAGGPYNEQFF. Here the CDR3 DNA reads TGTGCCAGCAGCCTACTAGCGGGAGGGCCCTACAATGAGCAGTTCTTC.

This clone appeared once. The CDR3 spells CAWTGGLSSYEQYF. CDR3 nucleotides: TGTGCCTGGACAGGGGGCTTAAGCTCCTACGAGCAGTACTTC. The chain recombines TRBV30 with TRBJ2-7; TRBD1 matches at 8 bases. The CDR3 extends over 14 amino acids. Germline CDR1 GTSNPN, CDR2 SVGIG (reference sequence). The junction had 5 bases not matched to a gene; V was cut back by 4 bases and J by 0 bases.

V and J are TRBV2 and TRBJ1-1; D is perhaps TRBD1 (6 bases). Germline V gene data show CDR1 as SNHLY and CDR2 as FYNNEI. Trimming removed 7 bases at V and 1 base at J, with 10 bases between. The length of the CDR3 is 13 residues. The CDR3 sequence is CASKDRRNTEAFF. Here the CDR3 DNA reads TGTGCCAGCAAAGACAGGCGGAACACTGAAGCTTTCTTT.

The genes are TRBV4-3 and TRBJ2-6; TRBD1 matches 9 bases. Germline V gene sequence: CDR1 LGHNA, CDR2 YSLEER. Trimming took 3 bases from V and 1 from J; bases not matched to a gene: 4. This CDR3 has 17 residues. The CDR3 DNA is TGCGCCAGCAGCCAGGACGGACAGGGGTCTGGGGCCAACGTCCTGACTTTC. This sequence encodes CASSQDGQGSGANVLTF.

The rearrangement joins TRBV5-4 to TRBJ2-2; D unclear. Looked up from germline, CDR1 is SGHNT and CDR2 is YYREEE (reference sequence). Trimming took off 0 bases at V and 4 bases at J, with 13 bases between the two ends. This CDR3 spans 16 amino acids. The CDR3 DNA is TGTGCCAGCAGCTTGGGGCGGCAATCGGGCACCGGGGAGCTGTTTTTT. Its protein product is CASSLGRQSGTGELFF.

The J gene is TRBJ2-1, the V gene TRBV29-1; TRBD1 agrees at 8 bases. CDR1 SQVTM and CDR2 ANQGSEA come from the germline V gene. The CDR3 is 13 amino acids. V shed 6 bases and J 3 bases; nucleotides not matched to a gene: 4. The chain's CDR3 is CSVGQGFYNEQFF. The CDR3 DNA sequence: TGCAGCGTCGGACAGGGCTTCTACAATGAGCAGTTCTTC.

The rearrangement uses TRBV5-1 and TRBJ1-2; 9 bases agree with TRBD1. Germline values: CDR1 SGHRS, CDR2 YFSETQ. Trimming took 3 bases from V and 8 from J; bases not matched to a gene: 5. The CDR3 runs 13 residues. For the CDR3, the DNA is TGCGCCAGCAGCTCGCGGACAGGGGAAGGCTACACCTTC. The encoded protein is CASSSRTGEGYTF. The full variable domain, rest sourced from reference TRBV5-1 and TRBJ1-2, is KAGVTQTPRYLIKTRGQQVTLSCSPISGHRSVSWYQQTPGQGLQFLFEYFSETQRNKGNFPGRFSGRQFSNSRSEMNVSTLELGDSALYLCASSSRTGEGYTFGSGTRLTVV.

The V and J genes are TRBV7-2 and TRBJ2-7, with D possibly TRBD2 on 7 matching bases. Germline values: CDR1 SGHTA, CDR2 FQGNSA. The CDR3 has 16 residues. V was pared by 5 bases and J by 2 bases, with 19 bases between. For the CDR3, the DNA is TGTGCCAGCAGCCCGGGGGGCCAACCCGGGGCCTACGAGCAGTACTTC. It translates to CASSPGGQPGAYEQYF.

The chain couples TRBV28 to TRBJ2-3; the match to TRBD1 covers 9 bases. This CDR3 is 15 amino acids long. Germline V gene sequence: CDR1 MDHEN, CDR2 SYDVKM. V lost 8 bases to trimming and J lost 6 bases; unmatched junction nucleotides: 12. The CDR3 here is CASASTGGILDTQYF. DNA for the CDR3: TGTGCCAGCGCAAGCACAGGGGGCATCCTGGATACGCAGTATTTT.

V is TRBV7-8 and J is TRBJ2-7; tentative D call: TRBD2 (6 bases). Germline V gene lookup returns CDR1 SGHVS and CDR2 FQNEAQ. The CDR3 spans 13 residues. The germline V and J ends were trimmed by 3 bases and 0 bases, with 6 bases remaining between them. The CDR3 here is CASSFGSSYEQYF. As DNA, the CDR3 is TGTGCCAGCAGCTTCGGGAGCTCCTACGAGCAGTACTTC.

J is TRBJ1-5 and V is TRBV4-2, with a tentative D call TRBD1 (5 bases). V lost 1 base, J lost 6 bases, and 10 bases lay in between. This CDR3 comprises 14 residues. The germline V gene encodes CDR1 LGHNA and CDR2 YNFKEQ. For the CDR3, the DNA is TGTGCCAGCAGCCAAGCTGGGGGGTTTCAGCCCCAGCATTTT. Its protein is CASSQAGGFQPQHF.

The genes are TRBV3-1 (or the pseudogene TRBV3-2) and TRBJ1-2, with 8 bases matching TRBD1. This CDR3 comprises 13 residues. The ends lost 6 bases at V and 2 bases at J; junction bases unmatched: 2. Germline V gives CDR1 LGHDT, CDR2 YNNKEL (reference sequence). The CDR3 region has the DNA TGTGCCAGCAGTCGACAGGGGAACTATGGCTACACCTTC. It is translated as CASSRQGNYGYTF.

This clone was counted at least ten times. This chain connects TRBV12-1 to TRBJ2-1; the D call of TRBD2 is as the table states it, not checked on the DNA. TRBV12-1 is marked as a pseudogene. CDR3 length: 18 amino acids. CDR3 loop: CASSPTSPADHSYNEQFF. CDR3 coding DNA: TGTGCCAGCAGCCCCACCTCCCCAGCGGACCACTCCTACAATGAGCAGTTCTTC.

The chain carries TRBV6-5 and TRBJ2-1; D not resolved. The CDR3 covers 12 residues. The germline V and J ends were trimmed by 4 bases and 5 bases, with 6 bases remaining between them. The V gene's germline CDR1 is MNHEY and CDR2 SVGAGI. Here the CDR3 reads CASSWPDNEQFF. In DNA, the CDR3 is TGTGCCAGCAGTTGGCCCGACAATGAGCAGTTCTTC.

The rearrangement joins TRBV27 to TRBJ2-7; TRBD2 agrees at 9 bases. The CDR3 length is 13 residues. Trimming at V came to 8 bases and at J to 5 bases, leaving 7 bases not matched to a gene. From germline, CDR1 is MNHEY and CDR2 SMNVEV (reference sequence). CDR3 residues: CASSTGLANEQYF. CDR3 nucleotide sequence: TGTGCCAGCTCTACGGGACTAGCAAACGAGCAGTACTTC.

The chain uses TRBV15 and TRBJ1-3; weak D call: TRBD1 (5 bases). Germline lookup yields CDR1 LNHNV and CDR2 YYDKDF (reference sequence). V was trimmed by 9 bases and J by 1 base, leaving 7 bases between them. The CDR3 is made up of 12 amino acids. CDR3 DNA sequence: TGTGCCACTGGGGGGTCTGGAAACACCATATATTTT. It yields the protein CATGGSGNTIYF.

The chain couples TRBV29-1 to TRBJ2-1; TRBD1 matches 10 bases. V shed 4 bases and J 0 bases; nucleotides not matched to a gene: 12. The CDR3 totals 18 residues. Germline assignment: CDR1 SQVTM and CDR2 ANQGSEA. The DNA of the CDR3 is TGCAGCGTTGCTGTCTACGAAGGACAGGGGGGCTCCTACAATGAGCAGTTCTTC. Encoded protein: CSVAVYEGQGGSYNEQFF.

For the CDR3, the DNA is TGTGCCAGCAGTTCCTGGGGAGTAGCGGGATACACAGATACGCAGTATTTT. Protein product: CASSSWGVAGYTDTQYF. The chain combines TRBV27 with TRBJ2-3, with 8 positions matching TRBD2. The CDR3 consists of 17 residues. V trimming: 4 bases; J trimming: 2 bases; junction bases outside the gene matches: 11. The germline V gene has CDR1 MNHEY and CDR2 SMNVEV (reference sequence).